Following are 32 T cell receptor beta chains from one sample sequenced in a study of OX40 agonist ivuxolimab in advanced cancers. Profiling relied on immunoSEQ multiplex PCR, and the TCRdb table lists in-frame clones only, not all of them. The table records 50,000 to 75,000 clones, about 92% of them present only once. The specimen comprised CD4+ or CD8+ T cells sorted from blood, sampled in a trial of the OX40 agonist ivuxolimab. The receptor source for this set is an adult with an advanced solid tumor such as melanoma, head and neck, liver or kidney cancer.

The DNA for the CDR3 is TGTGCCACCCTCGCCGGGACAACCTCCTACAATGAGCAGTTCTTC. It yields the protein CATLAGTTSYNEQFF. The chain uses TRBV5-4 and TRBJ2-1, with D tentatively TRBD1 (6 bases). Trimming removed 9 bases at V and 0 bases at J, with 16 bases between. Looked up from germline, CDR1 is SGHNT and CDR2 is YYREEE (reference sequence). The CDR3 spans 15 residues.

The rearrangement links TRBV18 to TRBJ1-1; D gene unclear. CDR1 and CDR2 from the germline V gene are KGHSH and LQKENI. V lost 4 bases, J lost 8 bases, and 11 bases lay in between. CDR3 length equals 12 residues. This CDR3 is CASSLPGIEAFF. CDR3 DNA sequence: TGTGCCAGCTCACTCCCGGGAATCGAAGCTTTCTTT.

This sequence joins TRBV28 and TRBJ1-5; D may be TRBD1 (5 bases). Trimming stripped 8 bases from V and 3 bases from J, with 17 bases between. The CDR3 totals 15 residues. Germline V gene sequence: CDR1 MDHEN, CDR2 SYDVKM. The CDR3 here is CASASRDVFNQPQHF. The DNA of the CDR3 is TGTGCCAGCGCATCCCGGGACGTATTCAATCAGCCCCAGCATTTT.

This chain joins TRBV11-2 and TRBJ1-6; 11 nucleotides line up with TRBD1. The CDR3 length is 14 residues. Per germline, CDR1 SGHAT and CDR2 FQNNGV. Trimming removed 5 bases from V and 9 bases from J; junction bases left unmatched: 3. This CDR3 reads CASSKGTGGSPLHF. The CDR3 DNA is TGTGCCAGCAGCAAGGGGACAGGGGGTTCACCCCTCCACTTT.

The CDR3 nucleotides read TGTGCCAGCAGCCAAACCTCGGCAGGTAGCCCCGAGCAGTACTTC. This gives the protein CASSQTSAGSPEQYF. The genes are TRBV7-9 and TRBJ2-7; D gene uncertain. Germline V lookup: CDR1 SEHNR, CDR2 FQNEAQ (reference sequence). Between the trimmed V and J ends, which lost 5 bases and 6 bases, there was a span of 20 bases. This CDR3 has 15 amino acids. Complete variable domain (other parts from reference TRBV7-9 and TRBJ2-7): DTGVSQNPRHKITKRGQNVTFRCDPISEHNRLYWYRQTLGQGPEFLTYFQNEAQLEKSRLLSDRFSAERPKGSFSTLEIQRTEQGDSAMYLCASSQTSAGSPEQYFGPGTRLTVT.

CDR3 loop: CASSLSLGSGEQFF. CDR3 nucleotide sequence: TGTGCCAGCAGCTTAAGTCTGGGGTCTGGTGAGCAGTTCTTC. The chain employs TRBV7-9 and TRBJ2-1, with D uncertain. Per the germline V gene, CDR1 is SEHNR and CDR2 is FQNEAQ (reference sequence). V was clipped by 2 bases and J by 9 bases, with 14 bases between them. This CDR3 spans 14 amino acids.

The V gene is TRBV10-3, the J gene TRBJ2-5; weak D call: TRBD2 (6 bases). Germline-derived CDR1 and CDR2 are ENHRY and SYGVKD. The V and J ends lost 3 bases and 2 bases respectively, with 22 bases between them. This CDR3 has 18 amino acids. CDR3 amino acids: CAISEDLGGSDLQETQYF. Here the CDR3 DNA reads TGTGCCATCAGTGAAGATTTAGGAGGGAGTGATTTACAAGAGACCCAGTACTTC.

The V call is TRBV5-1, the J call TRBJ2-3; D is undetermined. Per germline, CDR1 SGHRS and CDR2 YFSETQ. The length of the CDR3 is 14 residues. The V and J ends lost 0 bases and 0 bases respectively, with 5 bases between them. The CDR3 DNA reads as TGCGCCAGCAGCTTGGAACCAAGCACAGATACGCAGTATTTT. As protein: CASSLEPSTDTQYF.

CDR3 sequence reads: CASRSDRDYEQYF. The CDR3 DNA is TGTGCCAGTAGATCGGACAGGGATTACGAGCAGTACTTC. This chain joins TRBV19 and TRBJ2-7; 8 bases fit TRBD1. Trimming removed 6 bases from V and 4 bases from J; junction bases left unmatched: 5. The CDR3 has 13 amino acids. Germline V gene sequence: CDR1 LNHDA, CDR2 SQIVND (reference sequence). The whole variable domain, filled in from reference TRBV19 and TRBJ2-7, reads DGGITQSPKYLFRKEGQNVTLSCEQNLNHDAMYWYRQDPGQGLRLIYYSQIVNDFQKGDIAEGYSVSREKKESFPLTVTSAQKNPTAFYLCASRSDRDYEQYFGPGTRLTVT.

The CDR3 DNA follows: TGTGCCAGCAGCTTAGGGCTTGGGGGAACAGATACGCAGTATTTT. This gives the protein CASSLGLGGTDTQYF. V is TRBV7-8 and J is TRBJ2-3, with D perhaps matching TRBD1 or TRBD2 (5 bases each). V lost 1 base, J lost 3 bases, and 11 bases lay in between. The CDR3 has 15 amino acids. Germline-derived CDR1 and CDR2 are SGHVS and FQNEAQ.

The chain has TRBV9 and TRBJ2-7; TRBD2 matches at 10 bases. The V gene end was trimmed by 0 bases and the J gene end by 6 bases; junction bases not matched to a gene: 6. The CDR3 sequence is 15 residues long. Germline CDR1 and CDR2: SGDLS and YYNGEE. The CDR3 loop reads CASSVGTSGNVEQYF. The CDR3 coding sequence is TGTGCCAGCAGCGTAGGGACTAGCGGTAATGTCGAGCAGTACTTC.

V and J are TRBV9 and TRBJ1-2; 8 nucleotides match TRBD1. Germline V gene lookup returns CDR1 SGDLS and CDR2 YYNGEE. V shed 0 bases, J shed 8 bases, and the junction held 9 bases outside the gene matches. This CDR3 is 15 amino acids long. This chain's CDR3 is CASSVANGQGAGYTF. The CDR3, as DNA: TGTGCCAGCAGCGTAGCCAATGGACAGGGAGCCGGCTACACCTTC.

The V gene is TRBV7-9, the J gene TRBJ2-2, with 8 bases aligning to TRBD2. The CDR3 consists of 14 residues. V shed 5 bases and J 5 bases; nucleotides not matched to a gene: 4. Germline assignment: CDR1 SEHNR and CDR2 FQNEAQ (reference sequence). The CDR3 DNA reads as TGTGCCAGCAGCACGGGAGGGCGTACCGGGGAGCTGTTTTTT. This encodes CASSTGGRTGELFF.

This chain links TRBV20-1 with TRBJ2-5; D is uncertain. Trimming took 6 bases from V and 5 from J, leaving 10 bases between them. Germline CDR1 reads DFQATT; CDR2 reads SNEGSKA (reference sequence). This CDR3 contains 11 residues. The CDR3 DNA sequence: TGCAGTGCGTCGTTGGCCGAGACCCAGTACTTC. Translation gives CSASLAETQYF.

The chain combines TRBV10-1 with TRBJ2-3; D remains unclear. V was shortened by 2 bases and J by 4 bases, with 10 bases between the two germline ends. Germline V gene data show CDR1 as WNHNN and CDR2 as SYGVQD (reference sequence). The CDR3 sequence is 14 residues long. CDR3 sequence: CASSEKGGADTQYF. The CDR3 region has the DNA TGCGCCAGCAGTGAGAAGGGCGGCGCAGATACGCAGTATTTT.

This chain links TRBV21-1 with TRBJ2-7. TRBV21-1 is a pseudogene. The CDR3 is 13 residues long. CDR3 coding DNA: TGTGCCAGCAGCGGTATGGGGGACGGCGAGCAGTACTTC. Amino acids: CASSGMGDGEQYF.

This clone was seen just once. The rearrangement links TRBV5-6 to TRBJ2-2; D gene unclear. Germline V gene sequence: CDR1 SGHDT, CDR2 YYEEEE. V lost 2 bases, J lost 6 bases, and 5 bases lay in between. This CDR3 contains 12 residues. The CDR3 DNA reads as TGTGCCAGCAGCTTCGCACCCGGGGAGCTGTTTTTT. Amino acid sequence: CASSFAPGELFF. Together with reference TRBV5-6 and TRBJ2-2, the CDR3 gives the full variable domain: DAGVTQSPTHLIKTRGQQVTLRCSPKSGHDTVSWYQQALGQGPQFIFQYYEEEERQRGNFPDRFSGHQFPNYSSELNVNALLLGDSALYLCASSFAPGELFFGEGSRLTVL.

This clone has a single count. The rearrangement links TRBV7-9 to TRBJ2-7, with a possible D match to TRBD1 (5 bases). Germline V gene sequence: CDR1 SEHNR, CDR2 FQNEAQ (reference sequence). There are 14 residues in the CDR3. V gave up 4 bases and J gave up 1 base, with 11 bases separating them. The CDR3 sequence is CASSSFNRSYEQYF. The CDR3 DNA is TGTGCCAGCAGCTCCTTTAACAGGTCCTACGAGCAGTACTTC.

CDR3 sequence: CASKIRLAGLGETQYF. CDR3 bases: TGCGCCAGCAAAATCAGACTAGCGGGGCTCGGGGAGACCCAGTACTTC. The J gene is TRBJ2-5, the V gene TRBV5-1; 11 positions agree with TRBD2. This CDR3 contains 16 residues. Trimming took 6 bases from V and 5 from J; bases not matched to a gene: 12. Germline-derived CDR1 and CDR2 are SGHRS and YFSETQ.

V and J are TRBV5-1 and TRBJ2-3; 7 bases line up with TRBD2. Per germline, CDR1 SGHRS and CDR2 YFSETQ. V was clipped by 0 bases and J by 0 bases; unmatched bases: 4. The CDR3 covers 16 residues. The CDR3 is CASSLVGSGSTDTQYF. The DNA for the CDR3 is TGCGCCAGCAGCTTGGTGGGTAGCGGGAGCACAGATACGCAGTATTTT.

The rearrangement uses TRBV5-4 and TRBJ2-3; D remains ambiguous. Germline CDR1 reads SGHNT; CDR2 reads YYREEE (reference sequence). The CDR3 is made up of 13 amino acids. Trimming removed 3 bases at V and 6 bases at J, with 11 bases between. The CDR3 DNA sequence: TGTGCCAGCAGCTCCCCAGTTGATGATACGCAGTATTTT. Residues: CASSSPVDDTQYF.

This clone has a single count. The chain couples TRBV7-9 to TRBJ2-3; D ambiguous. This CDR3 is 12 amino acids long. Germline lookup yields CDR1 SEHNR and CDR2 FQNEAQ (reference sequence). The CDR3: CATGANTDTQYF. The DNA for the CDR3 is TGTGCAACCGGAGCCAACACAGATACGCAGTATTTT.

This chain connects TRBV2 to TRBJ2-2; a weak D match, TRBD2 (6 bases). In germline, CDR1 is SNHLY, CDR2 FYNNEI. V lost 7 bases and J 2 bases, leaving 14 bases between the germline ends. The CDR3 covers 15 residues. For the CDR3, the DNA is TGTGCCAGCACCCGAGCGGGTATAAACACCGGGGAGCTGTTTTTT. Its protein is CASTRAGINTGELFF.

Comments on this clone: One end of the junction varies from germline; a read error may be responsible. This chain connects TRBV13 to TRBJ1-3; weak D call: TRBD1 (6 bases). CDR3 size: 13 residues. Germline values: CDR1 PRHDT, CDR2 FYEKMQ (reference sequence). The CDR3 here is CASSLRQAGTVYF. Written as DNA, the CDR3 is TGTGCCAGCAGCCTACGACAGGCCGGCACCGTATATTTT.

The chain uses TRBV2 and TRBJ2-2; 13 bases align to TRBD2. The CDR3 covers 16 residues. With 6 bases clipped from V and 5 bases from J, the junction kept 6 bases outside the gene matches. CDR1 SNHLY and CDR2 FYNNEI come from the germline V gene. CDR3 amino acids: CASSATSGRSTGELFF. The CDR3 DNA follows: TGTGCCAGCAGCGCGACTAGCGGGAGGAGTACCGGGGAGCTGTTTTTT. Combining the CDR3 with reference TRBV2 and TRBJ2-2 gives the whole variable domain EPEVTQTPSHQVTQMGQEVILRCVPISNHLYFYWYRQILGQKVEFLVSFYNNEISEKSEIFDDQFSVERPDGSNFTLKIRSTKLEDSAMYFCASSATSGRSTGELFFGEGSRLTVL.

V gene TRBV10-3 combines with J gene TRBJ1-4, with 11 bases matching TRBD1. The CDR3 is 16 amino acids. Germline assignment: CDR1 ENHRY and CDR2 SYGVKD. The V segment lost 10 bases and the J segment 6 bases; nucleotides outside the gene matches: 13. The CDR3: CATGTGGSLGDEKLFF. Here the CDR3 DNA reads TGTGCCACCGGGACAGGGGGGAGTCTAGGAGATGAAAAACTGTTTTTT.

V gene TRBV7-9 combines with J gene TRBJ2-6; D call uncertain. V was cut by 1 base and J by 0 bases, with 4 bases left in between. CDR3 size: 15 residues. CDR1 is SEHNR and CDR2 is FQNEAQ in the germline V gene (reference sequence). The CDR3 spells CASSLGLSGANVLTF. CDR3 nucleotides: TGTGCCAGCAGCTTAGGACTCTCTGGGGCCAACGTCCTGACTTTC.

The sample holds one count of this clone. The J gene is TRBJ1-3, the V gene TRBV2, with 10 bases aligning to TRBD1. V gave up 6 bases and J gave up 3 bases; unmatched junction bases: 2. Germline lookup yields CDR1 SNHLY and CDR2 FYNNEI. The CDR3 extends over 14 amino acids. The CDR3 nucleotides read TGTGCCAGCAGGACAGGGGGCGTTGGAAACACCATATATTTT. Protein product: CASRTGGVGNTIYF. The full variable domain, rest sourced from reference TRBV2 and TRBJ1-3, is EPEVTQTPSHQVTQMGQEVILRCVPISNHLYFYWYRQILGQKVEFLVSFYNNEISEKSEIFDDQFSVERPDGSNFTLKIRSTKLEDSAMYFCASRTGGVGNTIYFGEGSWLTVV.

Only a few counts were recorded for this clone. The chain carries TRBV5-5 and TRBJ1-2; no firm D call. This CDR3 spans 14 amino acids. V was pared by 0 bases and J by 2 bases, with 8 bases between. Germline lookup yields CDR1 SGHKS and CDR2 YYEKEE (reference sequence). The CDR3: CASSLGGSNYGYTF. The DNA for the CDR3 is TGTGCCAGCAGCTTGGGAGGCAGCAACTATGGCTACACCTTC.

The rearrangement links TRBV19 to TRBJ1-6, with 10 bases that match TRBD1. Germline CDR1 and CDR2: LNHDA and SQIVND (reference sequence). V shed 7 bases, J shed 7 bases, and the junction held 4 bases outside the gene matches. The CDR3 extends over 14 amino acids. CDR3 DNA: TGTGCCAGTAATCAGGGACAGGGGAATTCACCCCTCCACTTT. Residues: CASNQGQGNSPLHF.

This sequence joins TRBV19 and TRBJ2-1, with D hard to call. Trimming pared 2 bases from V and 7 bases from J, leaving 9 bases between. This CDR3 has 13 amino acids. Per germline, CDR1 LNHDA and CDR2 SQIVND (reference sequence). Written as DNA, the CDR3 is TGTGCCAGTAGTATACCGACCAGTAATGAGCAGTTCTTC. The encoded protein is CASSIPTSNEQFF.

V and J are TRBV2 and TRBJ1-1, with a weak D call TRBD1 (6 bases). Trimming pared 4 bases from V and 1 base from J, leaving 10 bases between. Germline CDR1 and CDR2: SNHLY and FYNNEI. This CDR3 has 14 residues. The CDR3 DNA is TGTGCCAGCAGTGCGGACAGCGAGAACACTGAAGCTTTCTTT. Protein: CASSADSENTEAFF.